These T cell receptor beta chains were read from a single sample in a study of T cell responses to AZD1222 COVID-19 vaccine. Measured with immunoSEQ multiplex PCR; TCRdb has only the in-frame clones, and not every one. The table shows 180,000 or so clones, with over 90% occurring only once. This specimen consisted of peripheral blood, obtained 28 days after the second AZD1222 dose. All receptors derive from an adult who received the AZD1222 COVID-19 vaccine. Each CDR3 is given with its conserved first and last residue. Fields, in order: CDR3 protein, CDR3 DNA, J gene, D gene, V gene, clone size. D genes are given only for firm matches. A clone size is listed for some rows: how often the clone was seen (once, few, many), or a class if it is expanded.

CASSLGVGSPLHF,TGTGCCAGCAGCTTAGGAGTTGGTTCACCCCTCCACTTT,TRBJ1-6,NA,TRBV11-2,NA
CASRGLDGETQYF,TGCGCCAGCAGGGGACTAGATGGGGAGACCCAGTACTTC,TRBJ2-5,TRBD2,TRBV5-1,NA
CAIPEGAKSSGANVLTF,TGTGCCATCCCGGAGGGGGCGAAAAGCTCTGGGGCCAACGTCCTGACTTTC,TRBJ2-6,NA,TRBV2,NA
CASSQDKASGSYNEQFF,TGTGCCAGCAGCCAAGATAAGGCTAGCGGGTCCTACAATGAGCAGTTCTTC,TRBJ2-1,TRBD2,TRBV4-2,NA
CASSRGTVTEAFF,TGTGCCAGCAGCCGCGGGACAGTCACTGAAGCTTTCTTT,TRBJ1-1,TRBD1,TRBV11-2,NA
CASSIAGGSNQPQHF,TGTGCCAGTAGTATAGCGGGGGGTAGCAATCAGCCCCAGCATTTT,TRBJ1-5,NA,TRBV19,NA
CASSPQGGDYGYTF,TGTGCCAGCAGCCCACAGGGGGGGGACTATGGCTACACCTTC,TRBJ1-2,TRBD1,TRBV7-2,NA
CAWSTGRGSYEQYF,TGTGCCTGGAGTACCGGCAGGGGTTCCTACGAGCAGTACTTC,TRBJ2-7,NA,TRBV30,NA
CASSFFGTGKEKLFF,TGTGCCAGCAGTTTTTTTGGTACAGGGAAGGAAAAACTGTTTTTT,TRBJ1-4,NA,TRBV27,NA
CASSVRGDTEAFF,TGTGCCAGCAGCGTAAGAGGGGACACTGAAGCTTTCTTT,TRBJ1-1,NA,TRBV9,NA
CASSISGITEAFF,TGTGCCAGTAGTATAAGTGGGATCACTGAAGCTTTCTTT,TRBJ1-1,NA,TRBV19,NA
CASNTGTGRSPLHF,TGTGCCAGCAACACCGGGACAGGGCGTTCACCCCTCCACTTT,TRBJ1-6,TRBD1,TRBV28,NA
CASSVVSGSYNEQFF,TGTGCCAGCAGCGTAGTCTCGGGATCCTACAATGAGCAGTTCTTC,TRBJ2-1,NA,TRBV9,NA
CASSPRGSGGETQYF,TGTGCCAGCAGCCCCAGGGGTTCAGGCGGAGAGACCCAGTACTTC,TRBJ2-5,NA,TRBV5-5,NA
CATSRNIPTGGGYEQYF,TGTGCCACCAGCAGAAATATCCCGACAGGGGGTGGGTACGAGCAGTACTTC,TRBJ2-7,TRBD1,TRBV15,NA
CASSRTGLGLPDEQYF,TGTGCCAGCAGCCGGACAGGGCTCGGGCTACCGGACGAGCAGTACTTC,TRBJ2-7,TRBD1,TRBV25-1,once
CASSLQGSSYF,TGTGCCAGCAGCTTACAGGGCAGTAGTTATTTT,TRBJ1-3,NA,TRBV5-6,few
CASSRQFYEQYF,TGTGCCAGCAGTCGACAGTTCTACGAGCAGTACTTC,TRBJ2-7,NA,TRBV25-1,NA
CSVVGHLYEQYF,TGCAGCGTTGTCGGACACCTCTACGAGCAGTACTTC,TRBJ2-7,NA,TRBV29-1,NA
CASSLEGGKGEKLFF,TGTGCCAGCAGCTTGGAAGGGGGCAAGGGTGAAAAACTGTTTTTT,TRBJ1-4,TRBD1,TRBV5-5,NA
CASSSSSVGNTIYF,TGTGCCAGCAGCTCGTCCTCTGTTGGAAACACCATATATTTT,TRBJ1-3,NA,TRBV5-5,NA
CASSYGGTDTQYF,TGTGCCAGCAGTTACGGAGGCACAGATACGCAGTATTTT,TRBJ2-3,NA,TRBV6-5,NA
CASSLGAGSYEQYF,TGTGCCAGCAGCCTGGGGGCGGGCAGCTACGAGCAGTACTTC,TRBJ2-7,NA,TRBV7-8,NA
CASSFGRPSYEQYF,TGTGCCAGCAGCTTCGGGCGCCCTTCCTACGAGCAGTACTTC,TRBJ2-7,NA,TRBV5-6,NA
CASSQGGGDYEQYF,TGCGCCAGCAGCCAAGGAGGGGGCGATTACGAGCAGTACTTC,TRBJ2-7,TRBD1,TRBV4-1,NA
CASSRGINYGYTF,TGTGCCAGCAGCAGGGGGATTAACTATGGCTACACCTTC,TRBJ1-2,NA,TRBV7-9,NA
CASSFPLEDSPLHF,TGTGCCAGCAGCTTCCCCCTAGAGGATTCACCCCTCCACTTT,TRBJ1-6,NA,TRBV7-9,NA
CASSRQGNSYEQYF,TGTGCCAGCAGCCGACAGGGGAACTCCTACGAGCAGTACTTC,TRBJ2-7,TRBD1,TRBV4-2,NA
CASSSFSRETQYF,TGTGCCAGCAGCTCCTTCTCCCGGGAGACCCAGTACTTC,TRBJ2-5,NA,TRBV9,NA
CASRRDSQETQYF,TGTGCCAGCAGGAGGGACTCCCAAGAGACCCAGTACTTC,TRBJ2-5,NA,TRBV12-3/TRBV12-4,NA
CASSLEGAQVGELFF,TGTGCCAGCAGCTTAGAAGGGGCGCAAGTCGGGGAGCTGTTTTTT,TRBJ2-2,NA,TRBV11-2,NA